The entry below gives a single T cell receptor beta chain sequence along with its context. The CDR3 has 15 residues. Trimming removed 2 bases from V and 8 bases from J, with 16 bases in between. CDR1 and CDR2 (germline): SGDLS, YYNGEE. This sample was included in a study of blood T cell repertoires in COVID-19. Study-wide context: The samples span acute and convalescent COVID-19 from the United States, Italy and Spain.

Original handling: Reference gene primers were amplified, and this amplification served to estimate nucleated cell counts. TCRdb's table, derived via immunoSEQ multiplex PCR, lists solely in-frame clones and lacks some. V, J and clone size are taken as reported in that table, and D and trimming were inferred from the DNA itself. This sample has 140,000 to 150,000 clones, with approximately 84% found just once. The clonotype was recovered from a human donor with acute or convalescent COVID-19. The donor label of this sample is uncertain. The rearrangement links TRBV9 to TRBJ1-4; D unclear. The sequenced sample consisted of peripheral blood. CDR3 in amino acids: CASSVDLLLGEKLFF. CDR3 coding DNA: TGTGCCAGCAGCGTTGACCTACTTCTCGGGGAAAAACTGTTTTTT.